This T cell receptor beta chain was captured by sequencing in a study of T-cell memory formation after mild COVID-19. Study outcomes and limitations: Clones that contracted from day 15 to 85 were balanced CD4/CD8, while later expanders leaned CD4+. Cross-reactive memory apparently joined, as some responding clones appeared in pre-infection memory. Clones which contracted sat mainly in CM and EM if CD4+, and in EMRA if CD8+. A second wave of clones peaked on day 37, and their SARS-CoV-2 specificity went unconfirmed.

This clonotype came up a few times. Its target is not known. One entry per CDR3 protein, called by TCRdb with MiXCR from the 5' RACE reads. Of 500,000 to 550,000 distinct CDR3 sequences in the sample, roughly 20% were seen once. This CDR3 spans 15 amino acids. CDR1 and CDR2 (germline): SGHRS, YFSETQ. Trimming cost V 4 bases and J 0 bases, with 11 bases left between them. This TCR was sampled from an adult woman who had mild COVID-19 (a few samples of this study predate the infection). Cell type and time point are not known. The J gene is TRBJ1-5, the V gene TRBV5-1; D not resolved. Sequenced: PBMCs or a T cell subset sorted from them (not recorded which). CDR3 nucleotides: TGCGCCAGCAGCCCTTTAGGCTATAGCAATCAGCCCCAGCATTTT. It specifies CASSPLGYSNQPQHF.